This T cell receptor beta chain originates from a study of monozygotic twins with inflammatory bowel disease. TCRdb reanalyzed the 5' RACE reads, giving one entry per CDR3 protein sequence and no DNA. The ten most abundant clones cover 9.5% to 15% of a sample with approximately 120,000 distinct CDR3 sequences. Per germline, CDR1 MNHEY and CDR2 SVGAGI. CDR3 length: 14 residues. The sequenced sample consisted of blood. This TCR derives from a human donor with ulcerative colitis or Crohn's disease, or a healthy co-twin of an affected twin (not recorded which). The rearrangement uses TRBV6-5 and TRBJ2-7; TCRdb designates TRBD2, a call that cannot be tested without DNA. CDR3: CASSYGAGGHEQYF.